This TCR beta chain was retrieved from a study of shared clonotypes between healthy human individuals. This clone was seen only once. The repertoire was sequenced with immunoSEQ multiplex PCR; TCRdb's copy has only in-frame clones and lacks some. Of some 500,000 clones in the sample, roughly 95% were seen once. Sequenced material: naive CD4+ T cells sorted from blood. Subset: CD45RA+ positively selected. This receptor was obtained from a woman in her twenties or thirties in good health.

Here the CDR3 DNA reads TGTGCCAGCAGGCCGGGACAGAGGAACTATGGCTACACCTTC. It is translated as CASRPGQRNYGYTF. The chain links TRBV28 to TRBJ1-2, with 7 nucleotides matching TRBD1. The germline V gene has CDR1 MDHEN and CDR2 SYDVKM. Germline trimming cut 6 bases from V and 2 bases from J; bases unmatched to any gene: 6. CDR3 length equals 14 residues.